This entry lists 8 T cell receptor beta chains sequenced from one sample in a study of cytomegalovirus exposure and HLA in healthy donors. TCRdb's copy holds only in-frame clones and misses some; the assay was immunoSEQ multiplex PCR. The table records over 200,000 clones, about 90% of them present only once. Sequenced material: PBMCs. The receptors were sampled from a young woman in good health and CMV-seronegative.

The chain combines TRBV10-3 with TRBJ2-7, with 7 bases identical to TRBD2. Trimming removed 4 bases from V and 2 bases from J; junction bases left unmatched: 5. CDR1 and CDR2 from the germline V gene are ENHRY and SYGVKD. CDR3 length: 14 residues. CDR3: CAISGVAGTYEQYF. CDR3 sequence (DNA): TGTGCCATCAGTGGCGTAGCGGGCACCTACGAGCAGTACTTC.

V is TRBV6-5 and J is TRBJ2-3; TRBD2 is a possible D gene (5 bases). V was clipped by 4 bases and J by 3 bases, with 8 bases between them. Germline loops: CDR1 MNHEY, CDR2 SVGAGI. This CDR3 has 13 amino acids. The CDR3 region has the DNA TGTGCCAGCAGTTTAGCGTATACAGATACGCAGTATTTT. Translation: CASSLAYTDTQYF.

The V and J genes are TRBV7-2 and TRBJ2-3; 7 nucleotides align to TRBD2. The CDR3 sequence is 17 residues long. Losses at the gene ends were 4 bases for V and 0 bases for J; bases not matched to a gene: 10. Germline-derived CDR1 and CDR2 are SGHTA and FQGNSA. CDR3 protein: CASSSHRLAASTDTQYF. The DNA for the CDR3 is TGTGCCAGCAGCTCCCACCGACTAGCAGCTAGCACAGATACGCAGTATTTT.

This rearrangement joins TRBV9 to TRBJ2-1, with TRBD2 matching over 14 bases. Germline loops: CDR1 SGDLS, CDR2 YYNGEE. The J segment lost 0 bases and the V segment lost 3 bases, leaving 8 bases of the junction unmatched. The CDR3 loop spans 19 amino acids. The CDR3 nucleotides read TGTGCCAGCAGCGCCTCCGGGACTAGCGGGGGCCACTCCTACAATGAGCAGTTCTTC. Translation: CASSASGTSGGHSYNEQFF.

The CDR3 spells CASTTEDEQYF. The CDR3, as DNA: TGTGCCAGCACCACTGAGGACGAGCAGTACTTC. V and J are TRBV6-6 and TRBJ2-7; D remains ambiguous. The CDR3 totals 11 residues. CDR1 MNHNY and CDR2 SVGAGI come from the germline V gene (reference sequence). V lost 7 bases to trimming and J lost 5 bases, with 9 bases between them.

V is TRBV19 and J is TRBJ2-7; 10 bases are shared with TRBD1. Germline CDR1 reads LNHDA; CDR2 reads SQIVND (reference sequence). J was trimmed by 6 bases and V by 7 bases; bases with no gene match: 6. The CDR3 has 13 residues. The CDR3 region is CASNFGDRGEQYF. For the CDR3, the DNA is TGTGCCAGTAATTTTGGGGACAGGGGCGAGCAGTACTTC. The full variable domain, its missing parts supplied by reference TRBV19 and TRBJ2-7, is DGGITQSPKYLFRKEGQNVTLSCEQNLNHDAMYWYRQDPGQGLRLIYYSQIVNDFQKGDIAEGYSVSREKKESFPLTVTSAQKNPTAFYLCASNFGDRGEQYFGPGTRLTVT.

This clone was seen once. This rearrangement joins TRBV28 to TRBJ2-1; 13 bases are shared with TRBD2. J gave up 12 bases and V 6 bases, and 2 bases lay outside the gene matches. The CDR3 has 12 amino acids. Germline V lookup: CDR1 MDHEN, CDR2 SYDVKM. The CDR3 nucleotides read TGTGCCAGCAGCCGGACTAGCGGGGGGCAGTTCTTC. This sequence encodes CASSRTSGGQFF.

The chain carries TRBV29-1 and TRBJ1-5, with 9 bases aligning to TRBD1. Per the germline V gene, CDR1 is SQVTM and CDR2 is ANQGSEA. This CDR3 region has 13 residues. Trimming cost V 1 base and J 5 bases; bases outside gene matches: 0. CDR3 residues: CSVEGQGDQPQHF. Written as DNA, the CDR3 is TGCAGCGTTGAAGGACAGGGGGATCAGCCCCAGCATTTT. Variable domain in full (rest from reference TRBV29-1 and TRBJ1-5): SAVISQKPSRDICQRGTSLTIQCQVDSQVTMMFWYRQQPGQSLTLIATANQGSEATYESGFVIDKFPISRPNLTFSTLTVSNMSPEDSSIYLCSVEGQGDQPQHFGDGTRLSIL.